This TCR beta chain comes out of a study of human T cells and chemical hapten exposure. Study in general: Diphenylcyclopropenone doses were given weekly to the scalps of patients across the approximately 24-week study.

General study findings and limits: Because all patients had alopecia, their immune responses might differ from healthy ones.

J was trimmed by 5 bases and V by 3 bases; bases with no gene match: 1. The germline V gene has CDR1 SGHRS and CDR2 YFSETQ. This CDR3 is built from 14 residues. The time point is: patch test 1, 2 weeks after DPC sensitization. Treatment described: therapeutic diphenylcyclopropenone sensitization with weekly scalp DPC. TCRdb called the RACE reads again in MiXCR, with one record for every CDR3 protein. The top ten clones hold around 2% of a sample with some 400,000 distinct CDR3 sequences, around 5% of them seen once. Details on this clonotype: What it binds is not known.

The sample consisted of whole blood, taken in connection with sensitization to the hapten diphenylcyclopropenone (DPC). The clonotype comes from a woman aged 45-60 years with alopecia areata. Some clones in this sample may be carry-over from other donors' samples. The gene calls are TRBV5-1 and TRBJ2-1; 11 positions match TRBD1. CDR3 nucleotide sequence: TGCGCCAGCAGCTCGGGACAGGGGGACAATGAGCAGTTCTTC. This codes for CASSSGQGDNEQFF.